Presented here are 9 T cell receptor beta chains from one specimen sequenced in a study of cytomegalovirus exposure and HLA in healthy donors (dated by TCRdb to about 2017). The library was obtained by the immunoSEQ multiplex PCR assay. For the multiplex PCR, a mixture combining 60 forward primers for TCR Vbeta segments and 13 reverse primers for TCR Jbeta segments was used. The clones in this table, taken by TCRdb from immuneACCESS, are in-frame only. Not every clone is retained; where verified, under half of the shortfall comes from an unresolved V gene, and the cause of the rest is unknown. The sample yields some 150,000 clones; more than 70% were counted once. Clones ranked in the top ten supply 1.1% of the sample. The sample consisted of PBMCs. The receptors stem from a male donor in good health and CMV-seronegative.

This sequence joins TRBV9 and TRBJ2-1; a weak D match, TRBD2 (7 bases). Germline CDR1 reads SGDLS; CDR2 reads YYNGEE. CDR3 length equals 15 residues. V was shortened by 0 bases and J by 9 bases, with 16 bases between the two germline ends. The CDR3 loop is CASSVASGEGGEQFF. CDR3 in DNA: TGTGCCAGCAGCGTAGCCAGCGGGGAAGGGGGTGAGCAGTTCTTC.

The chain has TRBV29-1 and TRBJ2-1, with 11 bases aligning to TRBD2. The V gene's germline CDR1 is SQVTM and CDR2 ANQGSEA. The CDR3 is made up of 14 amino acids. Trimming at V came to 3 bases and at J to 7 bases, leaving 5 bases not matched to a gene. The CDR3 here is CSVERLAGLNEQFF. Here the CDR3 DNA reads TGCAGCGTTGAGCGACTAGCGGGGCTAAATGAGCAGTTCTTC.

CDR3 DNA: TGTGCCAGCAGGCCGGGGATGAACGAGCAGTACTTC. Translating it yields CASRPGMNEQYF. This chain joins TRBV2 and TRBJ2-7; tentatively, D is TRBD2 (5 bases). The CDR3 is made up of 12 amino acids. The ends were cut back, 6 bases at V and 5 bases at J, with 11 bases in the middle. Germline V gene lookup returns CDR1 SNHLY and CDR2 FYNNEI.

This clone was picked up one time. V gene TRBV30 combines with J gene TRBJ1-2; D is possibly TRBD1 (5 bases). The CDR3 is 13 residues long. CDR1 GTSNPN and CDR2 SVGIG come from the germline V gene (reference sequence). V lost 2 bases to trimming and J lost 6 bases, with 13 bases between them. CDR3 sequence: CAWSRPGRDGYTF. The CDR3 DNA is TGTGCCTGGAGTCGGCCAGGGAGGGATGGCTACACCTTC. Looking up the rest from reference TRBV30 and TRBJ1-2 gives the full variable domain: SQTIHQWPATLVQPVGSPLSLECTVEGTSNPNLYWYRQAAGRGLQLLFYSVGIGQISSEVPQNLSASRPQDRQFILSSKKLLLSDSGFYLCAWSRPGRDGYTFGSGTRLTVV.

This sequence joins TRBV2 and TRBJ1-5; D is unclear. In germline, CDR1 is SNHLY, CDR2 FYNNEI. Trimming cost V 3 bases and J 0 bases, with 15 bases left between them. This CDR3 spans 17 amino acids. CDR3 loop: CASSERLRPNSNQPQHF. CDR3 bases: TGTGCCAGCAGTGAGAGGTTGCGACCCAATAGCAATCAGCCCCAGCATTTT.

This clone was seen only once. The chain recombines TRBV12-5 with TRBJ1-3; D ambiguous. The CDR3 has 17 amino acids. CDR1 LGHNT and CDR2 FRNRAP come from the germline V gene. The V end was cut by 0 bases, the J end by 0 bases, with 12 bases between. The CDR3 loop is CASGLVLVEPSGNTIYF. The CDR3 DNA follows: TGTGCTAGTGGTTTGGTACTTGTTGAGCCCTCTGGAAACACCATATATTTT.

V is TRBV19 and J is TRBJ1-5; 7 bases fit TRBD1. CDR1 and CDR2 from the germline V gene are LNHDA and SQIVND (reference sequence). V was pared by 6 bases and J by 3 bases, with 8 bases of the junction left unmatched. This CDR3 comprises 15 residues. CDR3 coding DNA: TGTGCCAGTAGCGACCTGACAGGGACCAATCAGCCCCAGCATTTT. This encodes CASSDLTGTNQPQHF.

The V and J genes are TRBV5-4 and TRBJ1-2; perhaps TRBD1 as D (5 bases). V was shortened by 0 bases and J by 8 bases, with 11 bases between the two germline ends. The germline CDR1 and CDR2 sequences are SGHNT and YYREEE (reference sequence). The CDR3 has 13 amino acids. The CDR3 protein is CASSLVAGNGYTF. CDR3 bases: TGTGCCAGCAGCTTGGTTGCAGGGAACGGCTACACCTTC.

The V gene is TRBV30, the J gene TRBJ2-3, with unresolved D. The CDR3 length is 11 residues. Germline CDR1 is GTSNPN and CDR2 is SVGIG (reference sequence). Trimming took off 3 bases at V and 2 bases at J, with 3 bases between the two ends. The CDR3 region has the DNA TGTGCCTGGAGCGTCACAGATACGCAGTATTTT. Residues: CAWSVTDTQYF.